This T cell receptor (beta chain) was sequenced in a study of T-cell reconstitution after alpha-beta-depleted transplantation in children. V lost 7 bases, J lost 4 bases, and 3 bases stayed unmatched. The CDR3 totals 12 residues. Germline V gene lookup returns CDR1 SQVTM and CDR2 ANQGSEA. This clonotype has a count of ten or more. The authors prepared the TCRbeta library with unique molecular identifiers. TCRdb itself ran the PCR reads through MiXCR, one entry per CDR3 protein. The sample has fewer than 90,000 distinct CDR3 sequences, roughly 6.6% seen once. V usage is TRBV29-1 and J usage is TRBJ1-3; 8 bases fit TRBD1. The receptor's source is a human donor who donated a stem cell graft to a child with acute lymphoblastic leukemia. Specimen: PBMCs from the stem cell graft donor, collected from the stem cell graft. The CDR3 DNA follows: TGCAGCGGTGGGACAGGCGGAAACACCATATATTTT. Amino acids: CSGGTGGNTIYF.